These 30 T cell receptor beta chains were sequenced from one sample in a study of shared clonotypes between healthy human individuals (TCRdb year 2020). Preparation of the library involved the immunoSEQ multiplex PCR assay. What TCRdb holds here is the immuneACCESS table cut down to in-frame rearrangements. Part of the clones is not present; checked against another copy, under half of the missing clones reflect an unresolved V gene, and the others are unexplained. The sample table lists about 2,500,000 clones, over 85% of them with a count of one. The top ten clonotypes cover about 0.13% of the sample. Material for sequencing was naive CD4+ T cells sorted from blood. The intended sense of this specimen's cell subset or site label: CD45RA+ positively selected. These TCRs come from a man younger than 35 in good health.

V and J are TRBV6-6 and TRBJ2-1, with TRBD2 matching 7 bases. The germline gives CDR1 MNHNY, CDR2 SVGAGI (reference sequence). This CDR3 comprises 15 residues. After removal of 2 bases from V and 4 bases from J, the junction contained 5 bases not matched to a gene. For the CDR3, the DNA is TGTGCCAGCAGTTACCCGGGACTAAATTACAATGAGCAGTTCTTC. Translating it yields CASSYPGLNYNEQFF.

The rearrangement links TRBV19 to TRBJ2-1; 7 bases match TRBD2. CDR1 LNHDA and CDR2 SQIVND come from the germline V gene (reference sequence). The CDR3 length is 14 residues. The J segment lost 10 bases and the V segment lost 10 bases, leaving 16 bases of the junction unmatched. In DNA, the CDR3 is TGTGCCACCTTCCCCCCGGGAGGAGGGATCGAGCAGTTCTTC. Translation: CATFPPGGGIEQFF.

V usage is TRBV6-6 and J usage is TRBJ2-2, with D maybe TRBD1 (7 bases). The germline gives CDR1 MNHNY, CDR2 SVGAGI (reference sequence). V lost 8 bases and J lost 6, with 13 bases in between. The CDR3 is 13 residues long. CDR3 DNA sequence: TGTGCCAGCGGGCGGGACAGCCCCGGGGAGCTGTTTTTT. Translation gives CASGRDSPGELFF.

The rearrangement joins TRBV5-6 to TRBJ2-2, with 7 bases fitting TRBD2. J was trimmed by 5 bases and V by 5 bases; bases with no gene match: 15. Germline V CDR1 and CDR2: SGHDT, YYEEEE. The CDR3 length is 17 residues. The CDR3 sequence is CASRLRLAYTPTGELFF. The CDR3, as DNA: TGTGCCAGCAGGTTAAGACTAGCCTACACTCCGACCGGGGAGCTGTTTTTT.

The CDR3 protein is CASSAPGGNQPQHF. The CDR3 nucleotides are TGTGCCAGCAGTGCCCCCGGTGGCAATCAGCCCCAGCATTTT. This chain uses TRBV6-5 with TRBJ1-5; D is undetermined. V lost 5 bases and J 2 bases, leaving 10 bases between the germline ends. The CDR3 has 14 residues. Germline-derived CDR1 and CDR2 are MNHEY and SVGAGI.

The rearrangement links TRBV7-9 to TRBJ2-2, with 8 positions matching TRBD1. Per the germline V gene, CDR1 is SEHNR and CDR2 is FQNEAQ (reference sequence). The V gene end was trimmed by 2 bases and the J gene end by 5 bases; junction bases not matched to a gene: 7. The CDR3 loop spans 16 amino acids. CDR3: CASSLKTGGRTGELFF. The CDR3 region has the DNA TGTGCCAGCAGCTTAAAAACAGGGGGTAGGACCGGGGAGCTGTTTTTT.

The V call is TRBV5-1, the J call TRBJ2-7; the match to TRBD1 covers 9 bases. V trimming: 4 bases; J trimming: 4 bases; junction bases outside the gene matches: 9. The CDR3 sequence is 15 residues long. Germline values: CDR1 SGHRS, CDR2 YFSETQ. CDR3 loop: CASSQEGQGFYEQYF. The CDR3 DNA follows: TGCGCCAGCAGCCAGGAGGGACAGGGATTTTACGAGCAGTACTTC.

The chain is built from TRBV6-1 and TRBJ2-4, with 7 positions matching TRBD2. V lost 7 bases and J lost 1; bases outside the gene matches: 7. This CDR3 has 15 residues. Germline CDR1 MNHNS, CDR2 SASEGT. The CDR3 DNA reads TGTGCCAGCACCGAGGGACTACGGGCCAAAAACATTCAGTACTTC. As protein: CASTEGLRAKNIQYF.

The chain recombines TRBV5-1 with TRBJ1-1, with 7 nucleotides matching TRBD1. This CDR3 has 15 amino acids. The germline gives CDR1 SGHRS, CDR2 YFSETQ. V trimming: 4 bases; J trimming: 4 bases; junction bases outside the gene matches: 10. The CDR3 coding sequence is TGCGCCAGCAGCCTGGTCGACAGGGAGGGCACTGAAGCTTTCTTT. Translating it yields CASSLVDREGTEAFF.

The chain combines TRBV5-1 with TRBJ2-2, with D uncertain. V was trimmed by 0 bases and J by 1 base, leaving 10 bases between them. Germline V lookup: CDR1 SGHRS, CDR2 YFSETQ. The CDR3 runs to 16 residues. The CDR3 loop is CASSLDGRRNTGELFF. The DNA of the CDR3 is TGCGCCAGCAGCTTGGACGGCAGGCGGAACACCGGGGAGCTGTTTTTT. The entire variable domain, with the rest obtained from reference TRBV5-1 and TRBJ2-2, is as follows: KAGVTQTPRYLIKTRGQQVTLSCSPISGHRSVSWYQQTPGQGLQFLFEYFSETQRNKGNFPGRFSGRQFSNSRSEMNVSTLELGDSALYLCASSLDGRRNTGELFFGEGSRLTVL.

A word on this clone: In the same sample, other DNA sequences code for this CDR3. This chain connects TRBV5-1 to TRBJ2-1; 10 bases line up with TRBD1. Trimming cost V 0 bases and J 7 bases; bases outside gene matches: 1. CDR1 is SGHRS and CDR2 is YFSETQ in the germline V gene. This CDR3 is built from 14 residues. CDR3: CASSLEGQGNEQFF. In nucleotides, the CDR3 is TGCGCCAGCAGCTTGGAGGGACAGGGGAATGAGCAGTTCTTC. The variable domain in full, with the rest retrieved from reference TRBV5-1 and TRBJ2-1, is KAGVTQTPRYLIKTRGQQVTLSCSPISGHRSVSWYQQTPGQGLQFLFEYFSETQRNKGNFPGRFSGRQFSNSRSEMNVSTLELGDSALYLCASSLEGQGNEQFFGPGTRLTVL.

Turning to this clone: Different DNA sequences within this sample yield the same CDR3. The chain uses TRBV7-2 and TRBJ2-2, with D possibly TRBD2 on 6 matching bases. The CDR3 runs to 15 residues. Germline loops: CDR1 SGHTA, CDR2 FQGNSA. V was shortened by 1 base and J by 4 bases, with 10 bases between the two germline ends. The CDR3 coding sequence is TGTGCCAGCAGCTTAGGGGGAGCGGGCACCGGGGAGCTGTTTTTT. Amino acid sequence: CASSLGGAGTGELFF.

This clone was counted a few times. The chain combines TRBV10-2 with TRBJ1-5; the D is unclear. The V gene lost 4 bases and the J gene lost 2 bases, with 12 bases spanning the gap. Germline V lookup: CDR1 WSHSY, CDR2 SAAADI. This CDR3 region has 15 residues. The DNA of the CDR3 is TGCGCCAGCAGTGGGCAATCGGGAGGCAATCAGCCCCAGCATTTT. It encodes CASSGQSGGNQPQHF.

V and J are TRBV2 and TRBJ1-5; 7 bases are shared with TRBD1. Germline CDR1 is SNHLY and CDR2 is FYNNEI. The V gene end was trimmed by 6 bases and the J gene end by 3 bases; junction bases not matched to a gene: 8. The CDR3 spans 15 residues. CDR3 sequence: CASRKQGIDNQPQHF. The DNA of the CDR3 is TGTGCCAGCAGGAAACAGGGGATTGACAATCAGCCCCAGCATTTT.

This clone has only one observation. The chain recombines TRBV9 with TRBJ2-5; D is unresolved. The CDR3 length is 15 residues. V shed 4 bases and J shed 4 bases, with 17 bases lying between them. Germline CDR1 is SGDLS and CDR2 is YYNGEE. The DNA of the CDR3 is TGTGCCAGCAGCATCCAGTCCCAGGTCGGAGAGACCCAGTACTTC. As protein: CASSIQSQVGETQYF. The full variable domain, completed using reference TRBV9 and TRBJ2-5, is DSGVTQTPKHLITATGQRVTLRCSPRSGDLSVYWYQQSLDQGLQFLIQYYNGEERAKGNILERFSAQQFPDLHSELNLSSLELGDSALYFCASSIQSQVGETQYFGPGTRLLVL.

This chain connects TRBV1 to TRBJ2-7; the D call in the table, TRBD2, was not verified against the DNA. TRBV1 is recorded as a pseudogene. The CDR3 totals 16 residues. The CDR3 DNA reads TGCACCAGCAGCCAAGATCGAAGAGGGAGGGCCGGCGAGCAGTACTTC. It is translated as CTSSQDRRGRAGEQYF.

This clone was counted a single time. The identical CDR3 is also encoded by other nucleotide sequences in the sample. Here the CDR3 reads CASSLGHLNTEAFF. The CDR3 DNA is TGCGCCAGCAGCTTGGGACACTTGAACACTGAAGCTTTCTTT. This rearrangement joins TRBV5-1 to TRBJ1-1; no clear D gene. V lost 0 bases and J 0 bases, leaving 6 bases between the germline ends. Germline assignment: CDR1 SGHRS and CDR2 YFSETQ. The CDR3 contains 14 residues.

CDR3 loop: CASSQDGPYGYTF. As DNA, the CDR3 is TGTGCCAGCAGCCAGGACGGTCCCTATGGCTACACCTTC. The chain is built from TRBV6-5 and TRBJ1-2; unclear D gene. The germline V gene encodes CDR1 MNHEY and CDR2 SVGAGI. V dropped 6 bases and J dropped 4 bases, with 12 bases sitting between them. There are 13 residues in the CDR3.

This clone is a singleton in its sample. This chain joins TRBV29-1 and TRBJ1-1; the D is unclear. V dropped 6 bases and J dropped 1 base, with 15 bases sitting between them. This CDR3 has 14 residues. Germline-derived CDR1 and CDR2 are SQVTM and ANQGSEA. The DNA of the CDR3 is TGCAGCGTCGGCCTCCGGGCCACGAACACTGAAGCTTTCTTT. It encodes CSVGLRATNTEAFF.

About this clone itself: This sample also contains other DNA sequences that code for the same CDR3. This chain joins TRBV6-6 and TRBJ2-7; D is ambiguous. V dropped 5 bases and J dropped 5 bases, with 7 bases sitting between them. Per the germline V gene, CDR1 is MNHNY and CDR2 is SVGAGI (reference sequence). This CDR3 is built from 11 residues. The CDR3 loop reads CASSPLDEQYF. The DNA for the CDR3 is TGTGCCAGCAGTCCCCTGGACGAGCAGTACTTC.

V usage is TRBV2 and J usage is TRBJ2-5; TRBD2 might be the D (7 bases). The V gene's germline CDR1 is SNHLY and CDR2 FYNNEI. V lost 6 bases and J lost 5, with 19 bases in between. The CDR3 runs to 15 residues. As DNA, the CDR3 is TGTGCCAGCAGCACTGGAGGGGGGGCCTTCGAGACCCAGTACTTC. Translation gives CASSTGGGAFETQYF. Full variable domain (rest looked up from reference TRBV2 and TRBJ2-5): EPEVTQTPSHQVTQMGQEVILRCVPISNHLYFYWYRQILGQKVEFLVSFYNNEISEKSEIFDDQFSVERPDGSNFTLKIRSTKLEDSAMYFCASSTGGGAFETQYFGPGTRLLVL.

This clone appeared a few times. The sample holds other DNA sequences that translate to the same CDR3. This chain joins TRBV15 and TRBJ2-6; 7 bases match TRBD1. The CDR3 loop spans 17 amino acids. In germline, CDR1 is LNHNV, CDR2 YYDKDF (reference sequence). V shed 3 bases and J 0 bases; nucleotides not matched to a gene: 5. Here the CDR3 DNA reads TGTGCCACCAGCAGGGGGACAGCTCCCTCTGGGGCCAACGTCCTGACTTTC. Translation gives CATSRGTAPSGANVLTF. The full variable domain, completed using reference TRBV15 and TRBJ2-6, is DAMVIQNPRYQVTQFGKPVTLSCSQTLNHNVMYWYQQKSSQAPKLLFHYYDKDFNNEADTPDNFQSRRPNTSFCFLDIRSPGLGDTAMYLCATSRGTAPSGANVLTFGAGSRLTVL.

V is TRBV6-6 and J is TRBJ2-7; no definite D call. Between the trimmed V and J ends, which lost 7 bases and 1 base, there was a span of 14 bases. Germline lookup yields CDR1 MNHNY and CDR2 SVGAGI (reference sequence). CDR3 length equals 14 residues. This CDR3 reads CASTSFGLSYEQYF. CDR3 DNA: TGTGCCAGCACCTCCTTCGGGTTGTCCTACGAGCAGTACTTC.

This clone was observed a single time. The chain carries TRBV4-1 and TRBJ1-5; D not resolved. V was pared by 0 bases and J by 4 bases, with 7 bases between. The CDR3 covers 14 residues. CDR1 and CDR2 (germline): MGHRA, YSYEKL. CDR3 sequence reads: CASSQEGLNQPQHF. DNA for the CDR3: TGCGCCAGCAGCCAAGAAGGATTGAATCAGCCCCAGCATTTT.

V usage is TRBV27 and J usage is TRBJ2-3; D may be TRBD2 (6 bases). CDR3 size: 13 residues. Trimming removed 8 bases from V and 2 bases from J, with 11 bases in between. CDR1 and CDR2 from the germline V gene are MNHEY and SMNVEV (reference sequence). In DNA form, the CDR3 reads TGTGCCAGCGCTTGGGGGGACACAGATACGCAGTATTTT. Translated: CASAWGDTDTQYF.

This clone showed up just once. The V call is TRBV5-1, the J call TRBJ2-3; 13 bases map to TRBD2. This CDR3 has 17 residues. V dropped 3 bases and J dropped 7; count of bases not matched to a gene: 11. Germline values: CDR1 SGHRS, CDR2 YFSETQ. The CDR3 region has the DNA TGCGCCAGCAGCTCTGGACTAGCGGGGGCGATGATGAATACGCAGTATTTT. It is translated as CASSSGLAGAMMNTQYF.

Comment on this clone: The same CDR3 also results from other DNA sequences found in this sample. The CDR3 loop reads CASSSGQANTEAFF. CDR3 sequence (DNA): TGTGCCAGCAGCTCGGGACAGGCGAACACTGAAGCTTTCTTT. The rearrangement uses TRBV5-4 and TRBJ1-1, with TRBD1 matching 8 bases. Per germline, CDR1 SGHNT and CDR2 YYREEE (reference sequence). The CDR3 runs 14 residues. The junction had 2 bases not matched to a gene; V was cut back by 3 bases and J by 1 base.

This sequence joins TRBV5-4 and TRBJ2-5, with D possibly being TRBD1 (6 bases). Germline V gene lookup returns CDR1 SGHNT and CDR2 YYREEE (reference sequence). This CDR3 is built from 14 residues. V lost 3 bases and J 3 bases, leaving 12 bases between the germline ends. The CDR3 spells CASSYRDTEETQYF. For the CDR3, the DNA is TGTGCCAGCAGCTACCGGGACACAGAAGAGACCCAGTACTTC.

The chain couples TRBV28 to TRBJ1-4; 9 nucleotides agree with TRBD1. Germline V gives CDR1 MDHEN, CDR2 SYDVKM. There are 18 residues in the CDR3. Trimming took 3 bases from V and 8 from J; bases not matched to a gene: 16. The CDR3 sequence: CASSFGTGTGSLWEKLFF. DNA for the CDR3: TGTGCCAGCAGTTTCGGCACCGGGACAGGGTCTTTGTGGGAAAAACTGTTTTTT.

The chain has TRBV7-9 and TRBJ2-5, with 9 bases fitting TRBD2. Looked up from germline, CDR1 is SEHNR and CDR2 is FQNEAQ (reference sequence). J was trimmed by 7 bases and V by 1 base; bases with no gene match: 13. The CDR3 consists of 17 residues. The CDR3 coding sequence is TGTGCCAGCAGCTTAGGGGGTAGCGGGGGATCTCCGGGGACCCAGTACTTC. Residues: CASSLGGSGGSPGTQYF.